Listed below are T cell receptor beta chains from one sample, sequenced in a study of T cell responses to AZD1222 COVID-19 vaccine. TCRdb's table, derived via immunoSEQ multiplex PCR, lists solely in-frame clones and lacks some. The data hold some 190,000 clones, with about 89% observed a single time. The source material was peripheral blood, sampled 28 days after the second AZD1222 dose. Receptors were obtained from an adult who received the AZD1222 COVID-19 vaccine. Both conserved end residues are part of each CDR3. A D gene is named only where the DNA matches it firmly. The size of a clone is reported for some rows only, either as once, few or many, or as a class for expanded clones.

D: .
J: TRBJ1-4
V: TRBV5-6
size: .
CDR3: CASSLVRAREKLFF
DNA: TGTGCCAGCAGCTTGGTCCGGGCAAGGGAAAAACTGTTTTTT

D: .
J: TRBJ2-7
V: TRBV9
size: .
CDR3: CASSVGGDVYEQYF
DNA: TGTGCCAGCAGCGTAGGGGGGGACGTCTACGAGCAGTACTTC

D: .
J: TRBJ2-7
V: TRBV20-1
size: .
CDR3: CSASLHEQYF
DNA: TGCAGTGCTAGCCTGCACGAGCAGTACTTC

D: TRBD1
J: TRBJ2-5
V: TRBV19
size: .
CDR3: CAARDRGQETQYF
DNA: TGTGCCGCTCGGGACAGGGGGCAAGAGACCCAGTACTTC

D: .
J: TRBJ1-3
V: TRBV7-2
size: .
CDR3: CASSLSGNTIYF
DNA: TGTGCCAGCAGCTTGTCGGGAAACACCATATATTTT

D: TRBD1
J: TRBJ1-4
V: TRBV27
size: .
CDR3: CASSYKGADKLFF
DNA: TGTGCCAGCAGTTATAAGGGGGCGGATAAACTGTTTTTT

D: .
J: TRBJ1-5
V: TRBV19
size: .
CDR3: CASSQGWNQPQHF
DNA: TGTGCCAGTTCTCAGGGGTGGAATCAGCCCCAGCATTTT

D: TRBD1
J: TRBJ1-2
V: TRBV18
size: .
CDR3: CASSLRGTGSPHPNYGYTF
DNA: TGTGCCAGCTCACTAAGAGGGACAGGGAGTCCGCATCCCAACTATGGCTACACCTTC

D: .
J: TRBJ1-6
V: TRBV5-8
size: few
CDR3: CASSPAPNSPLHF
DNA: TGTGCCAGCAGCCCGGCCCCTAATTCACCCCTCCACTTT

D: .
J: TRBJ1-2
V: TRBV7-8
size: .
CDR3: CASSLAAGNMHGYTF
DNA: TGTGCCAGCAGCTTAGCGGCAGGGAATATGCATGGCTACACCTTC

D: .
J: TRBJ2-5
V: TRBV11-2
size: .
CDR3: CASSPDGRYQETQYF
DNA: TGTGCCAGCAGCCCGGACGGGCGGTACCAAGAGACCCAGTACTTC

D: .
J: TRBJ2-3
V: TRBV7-9
size: .
CDR3: CASSLGSTDTQYF
DNA: TGTGCCAGCAGCTTAGGTTCAACAGATACGCAGTATTTT

D: TRBD1
J: TRBJ2-7
V: TRBV29-1
size: .
CDR3: CSVSSGGLYEQYF
DNA: TGCAGCGTATCCTCAGGGGGCCTCTACGAGCAGTACTTC

D: TRBD1
J: TRBJ1-3
V: TRBV7-9
size: .
CDR3: CASSSSSGTGPLSGNTIYF
DNA: TGTGCCAGCAGCTCGAGCTCCGGGACAGGGCCCCTCTCTGGAAACACCATATATTTT

D: TRBD1
J: TRBJ1-5
V: TRBV3-1/TRBV3-2
size: .
CDR3: CASSQGTGGIQPQHF
DNA: TGTGCCAGCAGCCAAGGTACAGGGGGCATACAGCCCCAGCATTTT

D: .
J: TRBJ2-2
V: TRBV6-2/TRBV6-3
size: .
CDR3: CASSRSGRFTGELFF
DNA: TGTGCCAGCAGTAGGAGCGGGCGATTTACCGGGGAGCTGTTTTTT

D: .
J: TRBJ1-3
V: TRBV4-1
size: .
CDR3: CASSQEGSSGNTIYF
DNA: TGCGCCAGCAGCCAAGAGGGCAGCTCTGGAAACACCATATATTTT

D: .
J: TRBJ1-1
V: TRBV18
size: .
CDR3: CASSPTSGNTEAFF
DNA: TGTGCCAGCTCACCTACGAGCGGGAACACTGAAGCTTTCTTT

D: .
J: TRBJ1-2
V: TRBV5-6
size: .
CDR3: CASSLALTGGASF
DNA: TGTGCCAGCAGCTTGGCCTTGACAGGCGGTGCCTCCTTC

D: .
J: TRBJ2-2
V: TRBV24-1
size: .
CDR3: CATSDSRRGASGELFF
DNA: TGTGCCACCAGTGATTCGAGGAGAGGCGCGAGCGGGGAGCTGTTTTTT

D: .
J: TRBJ1-6
V: TRBV5-1
size: .
CDR3: CASSPWNRDNSPLHF
DNA: TGCGCCAGCAGCCCGTGGAACCGGGACAACTCACCCCTCCACTTT

D: .
J: TRBJ2-1
V: TRBV29-1
size: .
CDR3: CSVEKGAGASSYNEQFF
DNA: TGCAGCGTTGAAAAGGGCGCGGGGGCTAGCTCCTACAATGAGCAGTTCTTC

D: .
J: TRBJ1-6
V: TRBV15
size: .
CDR3: CAVTANYNSPLHF
DNA: TGTGCCGTGACAGCGAACTATAATTCACCCCTCCACTTT

D: TRBD2
J: TRBJ2-1
V: TRBV9
size: .
CDR3: CASSVDSGRYNEQFF
DNA: TGTGCCAGCAGCGTGGATAGCGGGAGGTACAATGAGCAGTTCTTC

D: .
J: TRBJ1-2
V: TRBV18
size: once
CDR3: CASSPPLGANYGYTF
DNA: TGTGCCAGCTCTCCCCCGCTCGGGGCTAACTATGGCTACACCTTC